The rows below give T cell receptor beta chains drawn from one sample of a study of cytomegalovirus exposure and HLA in healthy donors. The method was immunoSEQ multiplex PCR; TCRdb's version includes in-frame clones alone and lacks a portion of them. The sample contains 90,000 or so clones, roughly two thirds of which appear only once. The specimen was PBMCs. These receptors originate from a woman aged 50 to 60 in good health and CMV-seropositive. The CDR3 runs from the conserved cysteine through the conserved F or W. A D gene is named only where the DNA matches it firmly. Clone sizes are given selectively: once, few, many, or a class where the clone is expanded.

clone_size: NA
j_call: TRBJ1-2
v_call: TRBV15
d_call: NA
cdr3_aa: CATSRDRGLGGYTF
cdr3_nt: TGTGCCACCAGCAGAGATCGGGGGTTGGGAGGCTACACCTTC

clone_size: NA
j_call: TRBJ2-7
v_call: TRBV9
d_call: TRBD2
cdr3_aa: CASSVDSGAPYEQYF
cdr3_nt: TGTGCCAGCAGCGTGGATAGCGGGGCCCCCTACGAGCAGTACTTC

clone_size: NA
j_call: TRBJ2-6
v_call: TRBV11-2
d_call: TRBD1
cdr3_aa: CASSLNIGQAGANVLTF
cdr3_nt: TGTGCCAGCAGCTTAAATATCGGACAGGCTGGGGCCAACGTCCTGACTTTC

clone_size: NA
j_call: TRBJ1-2
v_call: TRBV6-5
d_call: TRBD1
cdr3_aa: CASSRDSHNYGYTF
cdr3_nt: TGTGCCAGCAGCCGGGACAGTCATAACTATGGCTACACCTTC

clone_size: medium-sized
j_call: TRBJ2-7
v_call: TRBV28
d_call: NA
cdr3_aa: CASSLLTRGRDEQYF
cdr3_nt: TGTGCCAGCAGTTTATTAACCAGGGGCCGGGACGAGCAGTACTTC

clone_size: NA
j_call: TRBJ2-3
v_call: TRBV27
d_call: NA
cdr3_aa: CASLSRLTDTQYF
cdr3_nt: TGTGCCAGCTTAAGCCGACTCACAGATACGCAGTATTTT

clone_size: NA
j_call: TRBJ2-1
v_call: TRBV19
d_call: NA
cdr3_aa: CASSPTGLGVGEQFF
cdr3_nt: TGTGCCAGTAGCCCTACAGGGCTCGGGGTGGGTGAGCAGTTCTTC

clone_size: NA
j_call: TRBJ2-5
v_call: TRBV6-5
d_call: TRBD1
cdr3_aa: CASSRDRVALETQYF
cdr3_nt: TGTGCCAGCAGTCGGGACAGGGTTGCCCTGGAGACCCAGTACTTC

clone_size: NA
j_call: TRBJ2-5
v_call: TRBV7-9
d_call: NA
cdr3_aa: CASSREIETQYF
cdr3_nt: TGTGCCAGCAGCCGGGAAATAGAGACCCAGTACTTC

clone_size: few
j_call: TRBJ2-1
v_call: TRBV19
d_call: NA
cdr3_aa: CASSNQRVYNEQFF
cdr3_nt: TGTGCCAGTAGTAACCAGCGGGTGTACAATGAGCAGTTCTTC

clone_size: NA
j_call: TRBJ2-1
v_call: TRBV7-8
d_call: NA
cdr3_aa: CASSNSFRGYGNEQFF
cdr3_nt: TGTGCCAGCAGCAACTCGTTTCGCGGGTACGGGAATGAGCAGTTCTTC

clone_size: once
j_call: TRBJ2-7
v_call: TRBV29-1
d_call: TRBD1
cdr3_aa: CSAGQGAYEQYF
cdr3_nt: TGCAGCGCCGGGCAGGGGGCGTACGAGCAGTACTTC

clone_size: NA
j_call: TRBJ2-1
v_call: TRBV5-5
d_call: NA
cdr3_aa: CASSFGVYNEQFF
cdr3_nt: TGTGCCAGCAGCTTCGGGGTCTACAATGAGCAGTTCTTC

clone_size: NA
j_call: TRBJ2-7
v_call: TRBV18
d_call: NA
cdr3_aa: CASSVTEKGPYEQYF
cdr3_nt: TGTGCCAGCTCAGTGACGGAGAAGGGGCCCTACGAGCAGTACTTC

clone_size: NA
j_call: TRBJ1-2
v_call: TRBV5-4
d_call: TRBD1
cdr3_aa: CASSPDRWYGYTF
cdr3_nt: TGTGCCAGCAGCCCGGACAGGTGGTATGGCTACACCTTC

clone_size: once
j_call: TRBJ2-5
v_call: TRBV7-9
d_call: TRBD1
cdr3_aa: CASTGQGAWGETQYF
cdr3_nt: TGTGCCAGTACCGGGCAGGGGGCATGGGGAGAGACCCAGTACTTC

clone_size: NA
j_call: TRBJ2-7
v_call: TRBV18
d_call: TRBD2
cdr3_aa: CASSPPGLAGEGQYF
cdr3_nt: TGTGCCAGCTCACCGCCGGGACTAGCGGGAGAGGGGCAGTACTTC

clone_size: once
j_call: TRBJ2-1
v_call: TRBV6-1
d_call: TRBD2
cdr3_aa: CATLTGGLSNNEQFF
cdr3_nt: TGTGCCACCCTAACTGGGGGACTAAGTAACAATGAGCAGTTCTTC

clone_size: NA
j_call: TRBJ1-4
v_call: TRBV19
d_call: NA
cdr3_aa: CASSSQAINEKLFF
cdr3_nt: TGTGCCAGTAGTTCCCAGGCTATTAATGAAAAACTGTTTTTT

clone_size: NA
j_call: TRBJ1-1
v_call: TRBV7-9
d_call: NA
cdr3_aa: CASSQTVRNTEAFF
cdr3_nt: TGTGCCAGCAGCCAGACAGTTAGAAACACTGAAGCTTTCTTT

clone_size: NA
j_call: TRBJ1-3
v_call: TRBV30
d_call: TRBD1
cdr3_aa: CAWIGQVSGNTIYF
cdr3_nt: TGTGCCTGGATTGGACAGGTTTCTGGAAACACCATATATTTT

clone_size: NA
j_call: TRBJ1-1
v_call: TRBV25-1
d_call: NA
cdr3_aa: CASRPSQGLSGMNTEAFF
cdr3_nt: TGTGCCAGCAGACCTTCACAGGGCCTGAGTGGAATGAACACTGAAGCTTTCTTT

clone_size: NA
j_call: TRBJ2-1
v_call: TRBV4-1
d_call: NA
cdr3_aa: CASSQGMAVIYNEQFF
cdr3_nt: TGCGCCAGCAGCCAAGGGATGGCGGTCATTTACAATGAGCAGTTCTTC

clone_size: NA
j_call: TRBJ2-7
v_call: TRBV5-1
d_call: NA
cdr3_aa: CASSLAPATSTEQYF
cdr3_nt: TGCGCCAGCAGCTTGGCCCCCGCAACTAGCACCGAGCAGTACTTC

clone_size: NA
j_call: TRBJ2-3
v_call: TRBV5-1
d_call: TRBD2
cdr3_aa: CASSAVGGGTDTQYF
cdr3_nt: TGCGCCAGCAGCGCCGTGGGGGGGGGCACAGATACGCAGTATTTT

clone_size: NA
j_call: TRBJ2-5
v_call: TRBV5-1
d_call: TRBD1
cdr3_aa: CASGDRGRETQYF
cdr3_nt: TGCGCCAGCGGGGACAGGGGGCGTGAGACCCAGTACTTC